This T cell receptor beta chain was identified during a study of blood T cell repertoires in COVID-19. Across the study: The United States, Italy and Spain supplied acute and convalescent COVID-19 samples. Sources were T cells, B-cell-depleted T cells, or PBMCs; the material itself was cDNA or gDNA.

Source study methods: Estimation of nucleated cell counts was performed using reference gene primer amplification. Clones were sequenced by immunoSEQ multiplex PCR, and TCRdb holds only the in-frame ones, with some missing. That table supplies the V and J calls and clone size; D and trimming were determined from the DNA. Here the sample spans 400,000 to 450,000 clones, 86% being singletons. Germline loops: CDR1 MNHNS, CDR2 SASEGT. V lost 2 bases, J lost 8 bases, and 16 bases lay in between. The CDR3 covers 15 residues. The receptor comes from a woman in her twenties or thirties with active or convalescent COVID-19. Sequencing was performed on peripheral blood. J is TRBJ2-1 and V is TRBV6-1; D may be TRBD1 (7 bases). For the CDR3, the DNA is TGTGCCAGCAGTGAAAGAGATGGAGGGGGCTATGAGCAGTTCTTC. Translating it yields CASSERDGGGYEQFF.